The sequence of this TCR beta chain was determined in a study of shared T cell receptors in the human thymus. The V segment lost 6 bases and the J segment 2 bases; nucleotides outside the gene matches: 7. The germline V gene has CDR1 SGHNT and CDR2 YENEEA. CDR3 length: 14 amino acids. Here immunoSEQ multiplex PCR was the method, and the copy in TCRdb shows in-frame clones only, minus some. In the table there are about 540,000 clones, about 84% of which are singletons. In addition, the sample was reused for a study of human thymus T cells.

The chain recombines TRBV11-3 with TRBJ2-7, with 7 bases aligning to TRBD1. Sequencing was performed on thymocytes. This receptor was obtained from a boy younger than two with a congenital heart defect. CDR3 DNA: TGTGCCAGCAGTCTCCGGGACAGCCCCTACGAGCAGTACTTC. Translation: CASSLRDSPYEQYF.